This entry concerns a single T cell receptor (beta chain). The entry originates in a study of blood T cell repertoires in COVID-19. The CDR3 has 15 amino acids. V lost 3 bases, J lost 2 bases, and 6 bases stayed unmatched. CDR1 is SGHRS, CDR2 YFSETQ, per germline. This table comes from immunoSEQ multiplex PCR, and its TCRdb copy is limited to in-frame clones, with some not included. The sample carries around 250,000 clones, roughly 88% recorded once. The TCR was taken from a man older than 75 with acute or convalescent COVID-19. The V gene is TRBV5-1, the J gene TRBJ2-5, with 8 bases matching TRBD2. Sequenced sample: peripheral blood. The CDR3 is CASSSAGVAQETQYF. As DNA, the CDR3 is TGCGCCAGCAGCTCAGCGGGGGTCGCGCAAGAGACCCAGTACTTC.